A single T cell receptor (beta chain) is shown here with its context. The data derive from a study of CD8 T cells in Susac syndrome. Germline loops: CDR1 LGHDT, CDR2 YNNKEL (reference sequence). Germline trimming cut 4 bases from V and 2 bases from J; bases unmatched to any gene: 3. The CDR3 consists of 14 residues. It was with random hexamers that 0.5 to 1 ug RNA was reverse transcribed. One entry per CDR3 protein results from TCRdb running MiXCR on the immunoSEQ multiplex PCR reads. The sample has roughly 250,000 distinct CDR3 sequences, less than 96% seen once. This sequence joins TRBV3-1 and TRBJ2-7; TRBD1 matches 9 bases. The sequence derives from a human donor with Susac syndrome. Material for sequencing was CD4+ T cells from PBMCs. The CDR3 DNA reads TGTGCCAGCAGCCCGACAGGGGGACCCTACGAGCAGTACTTC. This translates into CASSPTGGPYEQYF.